This TCR beta chain emerged from a study of T and B cells in COVID-19 patients. General observations from the study: Of 2,331 TCR clusters found only in the recovered cohort, more than 30 had low generation probability.

Blood genomic DNA input for TRB amplification was roughly 230-550 ng. Deletions cut 7 bases from V and 6 bases from J, with 11 bases between. The germline CDR1 and CDR2 sequences are SQVTM and ANQGSEA. The CDR3 extends over 11 amino acids. TRB rearrangements were amplified by multiplex PCR with BIOMED2 TRB-A/B primers. TCRdb reanalysed the multiplex PCR reads using MiXCR and keeps one entry per CDR3 protein. The sample includes some 16,000 distinct CDR3 sequences, roughly 28% of them seen just once. This clonotype was observed a handful of times. Its antigen remains unidentified. The specimen sequenced was blood. This sequence originates from a human donor who had recovered from COVID-19. The rearrangement links TRBV29-1 to TRBJ2-3, with D possibly TRBD2 on 5 matching bases. CDR3 sequence reads: CSAGPGDTQYF. As DNA, the CDR3 is TGCAGCGCCGGGCCGGGGGATACGCAGTATTTT.